This T cell receptor (beta chain) was identified in a study of T-cell memory formation after mild COVID-19. TCRdb re-called the 5' RACE reads through MiXCR, storing one row per CDR3 protein. Of approximately 250,000 distinct CDR3 sequences in the sample, 16% were seen once. General observations from the study: CD4/CD8 balance characterized clones contracting day 15 to 85, and CD4+ skew characterized later expanders. Memory from before infection featured some responding clones, which suggests cross-reactive memory joined.

The V gene's germline CDR1 is MNHEY and CDR2 SVGAGI. CDR3 length: 14 residues. The V and J ends lost 3 bases and 2 bases respectively, with 11 bases between them. A note on this clonotype: What it binds is unknown.

The origin of this receptor is a man aged 18 to 29 who had mild COVID-19 (a few samples of this study predate the infection). Cell type and time point are not known. The chain is built from TRBV6-5 and TRBJ2-7; D remains unclear. The sequenced sample consisted of PBMCs or a T cell subset sorted from them (not recorded which). The chain's CDR3 is CASSYSLGPYEQYF. The CDR3 region has the DNA TGTGCCAGCAGTTATTCCCTGGGCCCCTACGAGCAGTACTTC.